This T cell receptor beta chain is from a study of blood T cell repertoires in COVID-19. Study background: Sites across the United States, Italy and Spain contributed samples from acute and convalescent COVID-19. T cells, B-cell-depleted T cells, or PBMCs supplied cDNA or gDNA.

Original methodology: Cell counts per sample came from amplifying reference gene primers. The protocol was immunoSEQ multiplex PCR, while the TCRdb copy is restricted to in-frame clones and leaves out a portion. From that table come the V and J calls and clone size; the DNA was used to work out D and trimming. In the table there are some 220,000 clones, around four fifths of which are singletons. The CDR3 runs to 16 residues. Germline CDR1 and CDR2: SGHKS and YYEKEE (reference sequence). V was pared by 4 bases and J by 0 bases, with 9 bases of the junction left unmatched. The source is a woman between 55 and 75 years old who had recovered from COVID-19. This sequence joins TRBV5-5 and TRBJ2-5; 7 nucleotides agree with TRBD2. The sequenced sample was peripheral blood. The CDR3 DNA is TGTGCCAGCAGCAGACGGACTAGTAGGGACCAAGAGACCCAGTACTTC. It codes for CASSRRTSRDQETQYF.